Listed here are 3 T cell receptor beta chains from one sample, sequenced in a study of blood T cell repertoires in COVID-19. Repertoires were generated with immunoSEQ multiplex PCR, while TCRdb's copy carries only in-frame clones and drops some. Of fewer than 300,000 clones detected, around 89% appear once; the ten largest clones hold around 0.88%. Sequencing input: peripheral blood. The receptors here all came from a man aged 30-40 years with acute or convalescent COVID-19.

The gene calls are TRBV3-1 (or the pseudogene TRBV3-2) and TRBJ1-5; 8 bases match TRBD1. CDR3 length: 15 residues. Germline trimming cut 4 bases from V and 5 bases from J; bases unmatched to any gene: 7. Germline CDR1 LGHDT, CDR2 YNNKEL (reference sequence). In DNA, the CDR3 is TGTGCCAGCAGCCGGAGGACAGGGCTTGATCAGCCCCAGCATTTT. Amino acids: CASSRRTGLDQPQHF.

The chain couples TRBV30 to TRBJ2-2; 10 bases match TRBD2. From germline, CDR1 is GTSNPN and CDR2 SVGIG (reference sequence). The CDR3 is 15 residues long. With V trimmed by 4 bases and J by 3 bases, 5 bases remained unmatched. The CDR3 sequence is CAWKGGLAYTGELFF. The CDR3 nucleotides read TGTGCCTGGAAAGGGGGACTAGCGTACACCGGGGAGCTGTTTTTT.

The chain combines TRBV3-1 (or the pseudogene TRBV3-2) with TRBJ2-7; 11 positions agree with TRBD2. The CDR3 loop spans 17 amino acids. With V trimmed by 4 bases and J by 5 bases, 13 bases remained unmatched. The germline gives CDR1 LGHDT, CDR2 YNNKEL (reference sequence). The CDR3 DNA follows: TGTGCCAGCAGCCGAACTCAGACTAGCGGGAAATCTCACGAGCAGTACTTC. Protein sequence: CASSRTQTSGKSHEQYF.